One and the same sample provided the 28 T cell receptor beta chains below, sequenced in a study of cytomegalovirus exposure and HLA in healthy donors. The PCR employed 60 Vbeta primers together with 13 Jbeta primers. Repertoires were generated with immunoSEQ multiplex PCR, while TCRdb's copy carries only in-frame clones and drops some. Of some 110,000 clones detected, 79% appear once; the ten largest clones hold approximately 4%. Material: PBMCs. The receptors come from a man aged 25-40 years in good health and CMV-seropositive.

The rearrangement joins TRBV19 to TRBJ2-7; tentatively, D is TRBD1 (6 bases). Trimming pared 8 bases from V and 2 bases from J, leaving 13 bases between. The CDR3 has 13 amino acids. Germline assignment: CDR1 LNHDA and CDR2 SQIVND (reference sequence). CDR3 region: CASGAGVTYEQYF. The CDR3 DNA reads TGTGCCAGTGGGGCAGGGGTTACCTACGAGCAGTACTTC.

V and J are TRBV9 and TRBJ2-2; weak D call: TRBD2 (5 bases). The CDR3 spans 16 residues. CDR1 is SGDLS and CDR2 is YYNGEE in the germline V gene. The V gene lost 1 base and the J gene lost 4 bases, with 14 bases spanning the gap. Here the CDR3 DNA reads TGTGCCAGCAGCGTAAGGACCGGGAAGATCACCGGGGAGCTGTTTTTT. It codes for CASSVRTGKITGELFF.

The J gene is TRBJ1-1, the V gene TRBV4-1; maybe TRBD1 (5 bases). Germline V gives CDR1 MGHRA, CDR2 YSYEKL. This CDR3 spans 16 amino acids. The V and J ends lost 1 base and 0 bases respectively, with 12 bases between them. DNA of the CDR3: TGCGCCAGCAGCCAAGTTGGGGGGGGTCTGAACACTGAAGCTTTCTTT. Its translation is CASSQVGGGLNTEAFF.

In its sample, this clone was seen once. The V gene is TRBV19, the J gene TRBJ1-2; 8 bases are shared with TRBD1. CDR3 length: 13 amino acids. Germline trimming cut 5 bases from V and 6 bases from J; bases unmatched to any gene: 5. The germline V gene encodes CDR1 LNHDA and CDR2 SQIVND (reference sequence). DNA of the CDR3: TGTGCCAGTAGTTCACAGGGGGTCAATGGCTACACCTTC. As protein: CASSSQGVNGYTF.

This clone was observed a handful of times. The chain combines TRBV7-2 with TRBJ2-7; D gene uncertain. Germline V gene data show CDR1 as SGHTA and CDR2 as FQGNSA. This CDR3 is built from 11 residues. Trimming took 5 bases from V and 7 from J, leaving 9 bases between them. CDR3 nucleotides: TGTGCCAGCAGCCCCCCCGGGGAGCAGTACTTC. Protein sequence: CASSPPGEQYF. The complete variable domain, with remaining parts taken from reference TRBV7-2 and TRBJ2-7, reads GAGVSQSPSNKVTEKGKDVELRCDPISGHTALYWYRQSLGQGLEFLIYFQGNSAPDKSGLPSDRFSAERTGGSVSTLTIQRTQQEDSAVYLCASSPPGEQYFGPGTRLTVT.

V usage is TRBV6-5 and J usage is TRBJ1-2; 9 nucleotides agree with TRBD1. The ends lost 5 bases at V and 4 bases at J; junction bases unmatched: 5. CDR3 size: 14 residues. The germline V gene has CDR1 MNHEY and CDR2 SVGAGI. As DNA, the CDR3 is TGTGCCAGCAGTCCGGGACAGGGATTCTATGGCTACACCTTC. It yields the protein CASSPGQGFYGYTF.

The CDR3 loop reads CASRPTGSSGNTIYF. The CDR3 DNA is TGTGCCAGTAGACCCACAGGGAGCTCTGGAAACACCATATATTTT. J is TRBJ1-3 and V is TRBV19; tentative D call: TRBD1 (6 bases). The CDR3 runs to 15 residues. Germline CDR1 is LNHDA and CDR2 is SQIVND (reference sequence). V lost 6 bases to trimming and J lost 0 bases, with 12 bases between them.

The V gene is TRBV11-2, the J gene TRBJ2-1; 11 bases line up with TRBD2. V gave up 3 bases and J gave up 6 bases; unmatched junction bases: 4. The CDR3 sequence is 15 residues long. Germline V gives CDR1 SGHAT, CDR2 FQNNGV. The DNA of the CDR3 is TGTGCCAGCAGCTTGACTAGCGGGGCGCTCAATGAGCAGTTCTTC. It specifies CASSLTSGALNEQFF.

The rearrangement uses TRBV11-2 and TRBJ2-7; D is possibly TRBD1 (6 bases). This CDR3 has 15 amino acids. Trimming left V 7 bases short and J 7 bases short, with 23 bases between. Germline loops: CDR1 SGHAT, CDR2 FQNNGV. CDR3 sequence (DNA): TGTGCCAGCACCGAAATTAGGGGGAGCTCAGGGGAGCAGTACTTC. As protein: CASTEIRGSSGEQYF.

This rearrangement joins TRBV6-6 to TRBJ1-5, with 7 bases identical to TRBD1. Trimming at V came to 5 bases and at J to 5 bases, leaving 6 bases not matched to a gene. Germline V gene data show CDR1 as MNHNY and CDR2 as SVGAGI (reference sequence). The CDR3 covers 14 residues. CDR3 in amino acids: CASSKQGFYQPQHF. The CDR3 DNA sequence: TGTGCCAGCAGTAAACAGGGGTTCTATCAGCCCCAGCATTTT.

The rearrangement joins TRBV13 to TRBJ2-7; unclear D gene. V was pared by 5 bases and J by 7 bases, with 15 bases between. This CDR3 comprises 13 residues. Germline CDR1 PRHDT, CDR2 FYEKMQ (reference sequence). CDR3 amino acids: CASSPPRSGEQYF. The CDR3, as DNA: TGTGCCAGCAGCCCCCCCCGCTCAGGTGAGCAGTACTTC. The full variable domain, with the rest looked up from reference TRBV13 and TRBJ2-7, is AAGVIQSPRHLIKEKRETATLKCYPIPRHDTVYWYQQGPGQDPQFLISFYEKMQSDKGSIPDRFSAQQFSDYHSELNMSSLELGDSALYFCASSPPRSGEQYFGPGTRLTVT.

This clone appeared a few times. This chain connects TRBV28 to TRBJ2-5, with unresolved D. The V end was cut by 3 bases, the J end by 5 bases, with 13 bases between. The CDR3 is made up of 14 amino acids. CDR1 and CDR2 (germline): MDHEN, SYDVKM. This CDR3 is CASSLVLVQETQYF. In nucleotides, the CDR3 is TGTGCCAGCAGTTTGGTCCTAGTCCAGGAGACCCAGTACTTC.

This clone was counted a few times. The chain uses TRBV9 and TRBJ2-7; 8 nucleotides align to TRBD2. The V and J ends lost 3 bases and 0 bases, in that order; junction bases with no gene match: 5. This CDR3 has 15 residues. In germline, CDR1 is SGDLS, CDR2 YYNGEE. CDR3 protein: CASSASGGSSYEQYF. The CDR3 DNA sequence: TGTGCCAGCAGCGCCAGCGGGGGCAGCTCCTACGAGCAGTACTTC.

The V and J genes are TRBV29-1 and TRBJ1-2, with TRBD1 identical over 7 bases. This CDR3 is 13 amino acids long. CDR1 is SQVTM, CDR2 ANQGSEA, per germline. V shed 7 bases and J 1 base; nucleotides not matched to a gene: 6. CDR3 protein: CSAKGQSNYGYTF. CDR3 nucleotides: TGCAGCGCAAAGGGACAGAGTAACTATGGCTACACCTTC.

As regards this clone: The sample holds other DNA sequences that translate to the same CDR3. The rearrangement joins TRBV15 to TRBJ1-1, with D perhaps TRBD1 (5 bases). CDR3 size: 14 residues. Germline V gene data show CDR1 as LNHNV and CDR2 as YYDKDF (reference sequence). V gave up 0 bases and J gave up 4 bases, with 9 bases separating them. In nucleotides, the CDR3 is TGTGCCACCAGCAGAGATCTCGGGGGCACTGAAGCTTTCTTT. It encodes CATSRDLGGTEAFF. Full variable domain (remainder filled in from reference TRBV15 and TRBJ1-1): DAMVIQNPRYQVTQFGKPVTLSCSQTLNHNVMYWYQQKSSQAPKLLFHYYDKDFNNEADTPDNFQSRRPNTSFCFLDIRSPGLGDTAMYLCATSRDLGGTEAFFGQGTRLTVV.

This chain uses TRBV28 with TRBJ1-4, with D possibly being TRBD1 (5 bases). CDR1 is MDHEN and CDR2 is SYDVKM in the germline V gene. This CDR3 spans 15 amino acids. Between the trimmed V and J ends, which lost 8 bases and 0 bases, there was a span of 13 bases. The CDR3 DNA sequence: TGTGCCAGCCAAGCCCCGGGGGCAACTAATGAAAAACTGTTTTTT. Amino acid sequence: CASQAPGATNEKLFF.

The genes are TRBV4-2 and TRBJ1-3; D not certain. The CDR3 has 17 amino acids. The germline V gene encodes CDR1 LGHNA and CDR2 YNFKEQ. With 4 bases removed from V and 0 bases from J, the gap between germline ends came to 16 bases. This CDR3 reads CASSPGSEGHSGNTIYF. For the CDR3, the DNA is TGTGCCAGCAGCCCGGGCTCAGAGGGCCACTCTGGAAACACCATATATTTT.

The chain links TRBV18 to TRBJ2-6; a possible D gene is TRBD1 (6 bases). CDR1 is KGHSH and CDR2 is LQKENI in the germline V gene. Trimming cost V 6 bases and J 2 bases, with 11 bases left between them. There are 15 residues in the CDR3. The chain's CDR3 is CASSRPGAGANVLTF. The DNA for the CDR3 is TGTGCCAGCTCGCGGCCAGGGGCTGGGGCCAACGTCCTGACTTTC. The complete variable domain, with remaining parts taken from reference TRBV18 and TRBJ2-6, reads NAGVMQNPRHLVRRRGQEARLRCSPMKGHSHVYWYRQLPEEGLKFMVYLQKENIIDESGMPKERFSAEFPKEGPSILRIQQVVRGDSAAYFCASSRPGAGANVLTFGAGSRLTVL.

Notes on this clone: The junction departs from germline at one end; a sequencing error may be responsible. DNA for the CDR3: TGTGCCAGCAGCGTAGACAGGAACACCTACGAGCAGTACTTC. As protein: CASSVDRNTYEQYF. The genes are TRBV11-2 and TRBJ2-7, with D tentatively TRBD1 (6 bases). The CDR3 has 14 amino acids. Per the germline V gene, CDR1 is SGHAT and CDR2 is FQNNGV.

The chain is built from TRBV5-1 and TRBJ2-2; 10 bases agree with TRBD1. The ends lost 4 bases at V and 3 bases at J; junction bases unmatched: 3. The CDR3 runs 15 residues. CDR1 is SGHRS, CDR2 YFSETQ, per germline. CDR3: CASSTTGGDTGELFF. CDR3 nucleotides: TGCGCCAGCAGCACGACAGGGGGCGACACCGGGGAGCTGTTTTTT.

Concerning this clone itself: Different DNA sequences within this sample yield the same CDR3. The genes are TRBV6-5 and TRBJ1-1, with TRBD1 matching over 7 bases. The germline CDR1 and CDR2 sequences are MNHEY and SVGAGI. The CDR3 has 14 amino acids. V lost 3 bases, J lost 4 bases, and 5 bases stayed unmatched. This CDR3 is CASSYSGGGTEAFF. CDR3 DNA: TGTGCCAGCAGTTATTCAGGGGGAGGCACTGAAGCTTTCTTT.

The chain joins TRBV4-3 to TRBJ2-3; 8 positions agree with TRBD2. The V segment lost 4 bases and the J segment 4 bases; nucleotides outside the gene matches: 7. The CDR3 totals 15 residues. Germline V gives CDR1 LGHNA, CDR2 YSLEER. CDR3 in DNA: TGCGCCAGCAGCCGTCGGGGGGGCACTGCAGATACGCAGTATTTT. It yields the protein CASSRRGGTADTQYF.

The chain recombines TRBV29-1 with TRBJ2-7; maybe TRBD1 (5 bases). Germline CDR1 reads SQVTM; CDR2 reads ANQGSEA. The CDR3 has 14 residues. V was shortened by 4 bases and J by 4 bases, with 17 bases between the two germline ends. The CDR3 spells CSVASDSTNYEQYF. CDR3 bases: TGCAGCGTTGCCAGCGACAGTACCAATTACGAGCAGTACTTC.

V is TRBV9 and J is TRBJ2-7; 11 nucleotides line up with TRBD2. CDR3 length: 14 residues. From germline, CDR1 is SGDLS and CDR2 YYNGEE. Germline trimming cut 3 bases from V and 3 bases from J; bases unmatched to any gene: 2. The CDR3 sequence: CASSAGLAVYEQYF. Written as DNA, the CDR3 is TGTGCCAGCAGCGCGGGACTAGCGGTCTACGAGCAGTACTTC.

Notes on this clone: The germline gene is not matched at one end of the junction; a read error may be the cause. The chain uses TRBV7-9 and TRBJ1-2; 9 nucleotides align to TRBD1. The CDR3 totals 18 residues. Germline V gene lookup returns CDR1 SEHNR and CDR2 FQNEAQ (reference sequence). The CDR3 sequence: CSSSFLRQGVRRDYGYTF. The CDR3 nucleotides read TGTTCCAGCAGCTTCTTGAGACAGGGGGTTCGAAGGGACTATGGCTACACCTTC.

The chain's CDR3 is CASSLGTGALFF. In DNA form, the CDR3 reads TGTGCCAGCAGCTTAGGGACAGGGGCGCTGTTTTTT. The chain employs TRBV7-9 and TRBJ1-4, with 9 bases matching TRBD1. CDR1 and CDR2 from the germline V gene are SEHNR and FQNEAQ (reference sequence). V dropped 1 base and J dropped 14; count of bases not matched to a gene: 2. The CDR3 has 12 residues.

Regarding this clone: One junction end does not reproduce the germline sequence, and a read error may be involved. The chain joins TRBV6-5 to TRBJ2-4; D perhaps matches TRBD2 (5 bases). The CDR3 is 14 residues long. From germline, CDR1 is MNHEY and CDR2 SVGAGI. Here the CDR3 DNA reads TGTGCCAGCAGTCTTAGCGTAGCCAAAAACAGTCAGTACTTC. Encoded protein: CASSLSVAKNSQYF.

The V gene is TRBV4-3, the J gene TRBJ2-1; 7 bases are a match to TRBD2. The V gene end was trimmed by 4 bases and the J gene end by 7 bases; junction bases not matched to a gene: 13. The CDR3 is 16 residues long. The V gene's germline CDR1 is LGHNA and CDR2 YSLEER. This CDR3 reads CASSPTWGGPLNEQFF. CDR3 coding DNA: TGCGCCAGCAGCCCCACTTGGGGAGGGCCATTGAATGAGCAGTTCTTC.